This T cell receptor (beta chain) originates from a study of T cell responses to AZD1222 COVID-19 vaccine. The study's findings and limits: CD4 TCRs covered the whole spike, strongest at regions 160-218 and 743-854. Rises in breadth and depth of Spike-specific TCRs came after two AZD1222 doses. Repertoire sampling occurred only after the peak T cell response.

Of note for this clone: Antigen unknown.

The method was immunoSEQ multiplex PCR; TCRdb's version includes in-frame clones alone and lacks a portion of them. The data contain 150,000 to 200,000 clones, roughly nine tenths of them seen just once; the ten biggest clones take up roughly 2.5%. CDR3 length: 14 amino acids. The germline V and J ends were trimmed by 2 bases and 0 bases, with 8 bases remaining between them. Germline loops: CDR1 SGHKS, CDR2 YYEKEE (reference sequence). This TCR came from an adult in good health. This sample comprised peripheral blood, obtained on day 0 of AZD1222 vaccination. V is TRBV5-5 and J is TRBJ1-2, with D unresolved. The CDR3 loop is CASSFGRANYGYTF. CDR3 DNA: TGTGCCAGCAGCTTCGGACGGGCTAACTATGGCTACACCTTC.